This T cell receptor (beta chain) was captured by sequencing in a study of T-cell memory formation after mild COVID-19. Study-level background: Clusters of TCRs were largely donor specific.

TCRdb called the 5' RACE reads again in MiXCR, with one record for every CDR3 protein. The sample gives a few hundred thousand distinct CDR3 sequences, approximately 8.4% of which show up once; about 22% is in the top ten. Notes on this clonotype: Its antigen is unidentified.

The CDR3 runs 17 residues. Per germline, CDR1 SGHRS and CDR2 YFSETQ. Trimming removed 2 bases from V and 0 bases from J; junction bases left unmatched: 7. Broader study findings: A balance of CD4 and CD8 characterized clones contracting day 15 to 85, whereas later expanders leaned CD4+. Mostly located in CM and EM were contracting CD4+ clones, with contracting CD8+ clones located in EMRA.

The chain has TRBV5-1 and TRBJ2-1; 8 nucleotides agree with TRBD2. The TCR comes from a man aged 18 to 30 who had mild COVID-19 (a few samples of this study predate the infection). Cell type and time point are not known. The sample comprised PBMCs or a T cell subset sorted from them (not recorded which). Written as DNA, the CDR3 is TGCGCCAGCAGCTTACCGACTAGCGTAAGCTCCTACAATGAGCAGTTCTTC. Protein product: CASSLPTSVSSYNEQFF.